The rows below give T cell receptor beta chains drawn from one sample of a study of blood T cell repertoires in COVID-19. This table comes from immunoSEQ multiplex PCR, and its TCRdb copy is limited to in-frame clones, with some not included. The sample shows some 430,000 clones, 80% to 95% of them seen only once. Sequencing input: PBMCs or T cells enriched from blood (not recorded which). All receptors come from a man aged 18 to 30 who had recovered from COVID-19. CDR3s include the opening cysteine and the closing phenylalanine or tryptophan. Fields, in order: J gene, clone size, D gene, V gene, CDR3 protein, CDR3 DNA. D genes are given only for firm matches. A row's size may be missing; if present it is once, few, many or a size class.

TRBJ1-2 | - | - | TRBV28 | CASSLLVFGYTF | TGTGCCAGCAGCCTATTAGTATTCGGCTACACCTTC
TRBJ2-3 | - | - | TRBV4-2 | CASSQELRRAGTDTQYF | TGTGCCAGCAGCCAAGAACTTAGGCGGGCGGGCACAGATACGCAGTATTTT
TRBJ2-7 | few | - | TRBV6-6 | CASGRRGFEQYF | TGTGCCAGCGGTCGCAGGGGTTTCGAGCAGTACTTC
TRBJ1-5 | - | TRBD1 | TRBV24-1 | CATSGDSNNQPQHF | TGTGCCACCAGTGGGGACAGCAACAATCAGCCCCAGCATTTT
TRBJ2-1 | - | TRBD2 | TRBV11-2 | CASSPGGMDNEQFF | TGTGCCAGCAGCCCGGGGGGGATGGACAATGAGCAGTTCTTC
TRBJ2-4 | - | - | TRBV5-1 | CASSLTGQELAKNIQYF | TGCGCCAGCAGCCTAACGGGACAAGAGCTAGCCAAAAACATTCAGTACTTC
TRBJ2-7 | - | - | TRBV5-6 | CASSLGNGAGEQYF | TGTGCCAGCAGCTTGGGAAATGGGGCAGGTGAGCAGTACTTC
TRBJ1-1 | few | TRBD1 | TRBV3-1/TRBV3-2 | CASSPDRGRRVRGSGTEAFF | TGTGCCAGCAGCCCGGACAGGGGTAGGAGGGTTAGAGGATCGGGCACTGAAGCTTTCTTT
TRBJ1-5 | - | - | TRBV3-1/TRBV3-2 | CASSQSQGRQPQHF | TGTGCCAGCAGCCAATCCCAGGGTCGCCAGCCCCAGCATTTT
TRBJ1-4 | - | - | TRBV15 | CATSRQTNEKLFF | TGTGCCACCAGCAGACAGACTAATGAAAAACTGTTTTTT
TRBJ2-2 | - | - | TRBV5-4 | CASSSGAGELFF | TGTGCCAGCAGCTCAGGGGCCGGGGAGCTGTTTTTT
TRBJ1-2 | - | - | TRBV2 | CASSETGDYGYTF | TGTGCCAGCAGCGAGACAGGAGATTATGGCTACACCTTC
TRBJ2-7 | few | - | TRBV7-6 | CASSSGASVEQYF | TGTGCCAGCAGCTCCGGGGCTAGCGTCGAGCAGTACTTC
TRBJ2-7 | - | - | TRBV28 | CASSSGPLYEQYF | TGTGCCAGCAGTTCAGGGCCCCTGTACGAGCAGTACTTC
TRBJ1-1 | - | TRBD1 | TRBV19 | CASSIAGGGLNTEAFF | TGTGCCAGTAGTATAGCAGGGGGCGGTCTGAACACTGAAGCTTTCTTT
TRBJ2-3 | once | TRBD2 | TRBV28 | CASGTGLAGDTQYF | TGTGCCAGCGGAACTGGACTAGCGGGAGATACGCAGTATTTT
TRBJ2-1 | - | TRBD2 | TRBV10-3 | CAISESSGGNEQFF | TGTGCCATCAGTGAGTCGAGCGGGGGAAATGAGCAGTTCTTC
TRBJ1-2 | - | - | TRBV7-8 | CASSTRRRGAATYGYTF | TGTGCCAGCAGCACCCGGCGACGGGGGGCCGCCACCTATGGCTACACCTTC
TRBJ1-5 | - | TRBD1 | TRBV15 | CATSRGTGAGQPQHF | TGTGCCACCAGCAGAGGGACAGGGGCCGGGCAGCCCCAGCATTTT
TRBJ1-4 | - | TRBD1 | TRBV30 | CAWSKRIATGVPTNEKLFF | TGTGCCTGGAGTAAGAGAATAGCGACAGGGGTCCCGACTAATGAAAAACTGTTTTTT
TRBJ1-1 | - | - | TRBV5-1 | CASSLPSKGTEAFF | TGCGCCAGCAGCTTGCCCTCCAAGGGGACTGAAGCTTTCTTT
TRBJ2-7 | - | - | TRBV27 | CASSRGFSYEQYF | TGTGCCAGCTCAAGGGGCTTTTCCTACGAGCAGTACTTC